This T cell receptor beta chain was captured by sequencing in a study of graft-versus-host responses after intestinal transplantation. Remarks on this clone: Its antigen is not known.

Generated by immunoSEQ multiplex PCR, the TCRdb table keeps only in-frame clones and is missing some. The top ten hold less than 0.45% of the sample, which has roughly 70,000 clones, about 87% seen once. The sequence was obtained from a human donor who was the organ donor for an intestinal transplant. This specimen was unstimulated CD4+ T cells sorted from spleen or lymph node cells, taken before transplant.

CDR3 loop: CASSQVSREFGGQPQHF. As DNA, the CDR3 is TGTGCCAGCAGCCAAGTGAGTAGGGAGTTCGGGGGTCAGCCCCAGCATTTT. The V and J genes are TRBV4-2 and TRBJ1-5; D possibly corresponds to TRBD1 (5 bases). This CDR3 has 17 residues. Trimming shortened V by 1 base and J by 6 bases, and 19 bases separated the two germline ends. Germline V CDR1 and CDR2: LGHNA, YNFKEQ.